The following is a T cell receptor beta chain sequence with its context. Its antigen specificity is not known. The junction and the germline gene differ at one end; a read error may be behind it. A single peripheral blood draw of around 100 mL on average was collected from each donor into heparinised tubes. A BD FACSAria II and a panel including CD45RO, CCR7, CD25, CD127, CD95 and CD27 were used to sort naive, central memory, regulatory and stem cell-like memory CD4+ T cells. A purity above 98% was achieved for all sorted populations. PBMCs were isolated right away by Lymphoprep density gradient centrifugation and were stained directly, without culture. So that batch effects would be minimized, each experiment stained and sorted samples in pairs, pairing one healthy donor with one patient. This entry is derived from a study of beta chain features in type 1 diabetes (dated by TCRdb to 2017 to 2018). About the full investigation: Mean age, gender distribution, total cell number and subset yield were not different between patients and healthy donors. Regulatory and stem cell-like memory subsets were obtained from only 8 patients and about eight healthy donors, while naive and central memory subsets were obtained from all 28 donors. In the study, TCRB repertoires of sorted circulating CD4+ T cell subsets from recently diagnosed type 1 diabetes patients were compared with those of matched healthy donors. A total of roughly 110 million sorted cells were examined across all samples, and the number of cells per subset was strongly correlated with RNA yield.

The study at large found these results: Because cDNA was sequenced instead of genomic DNA, highly expressing activated cells could be over-represented, though the groups showed no difference in activation or CD3 levels. Because small numbers of individuals were included in the HLA sub-analyses, any influence of HLA type on TCRB rearrangement was left unresolved. PCR may preferentially amplify shorter templates, but because patient and control samples were amplified and corrected together, any resulting skew would affect both groups equally. Patients with type 1 diabetes made fewer insertions and deleted more nucleotides at VDJ recombination sites, implying thymic rearrangement abnormalities. Naive, central memory and regulatory TCRB repertoires appeared to be more alike among patients than among healthy donors. In all four CD4+ subsets, TCRB CDR3 length was moderately but significantly shorter in type 1 diabetes patients.

The entire isolated RNA was reverse transcribed using the High Capacity cDNA Reverse Transcription Kit, and thus expressed TCRB transcripts were sequenced. Naive, central memory and regulatory T cell samples underwent deep immunoSEQ sequencing, averaging about 3.57 million total reads per sample. After sorted cells were lysed in RLT buffer, RNA was extracted with DNase-treated RNeasy Micro or Mini kits, with the choice depending on cell number. Each cell subset was processed on its own to prevent cross-contamination, while patient and healthy donor samples were processed together. TCRB sequences were amplified from cDNA with the immunoSEQ multiplex PCR, producing 87-bp fragments spanning the CDR3 region. The amplicons were sequenced using the Illumina HiSeq platform. Processing in the source paper ran as follows. PCR bias was corrected computationally using synthetic template baselines, and reads within Hamming distance 2 were collapsed, with unmergeable singletons discarded. Reads were aligned against IMGT so that V, D and J genes, CDR3 length and insertions or deletions at six rearrangement sites could be assigned. Within each subset, clonotype counts were normalized to sorted cell number, and only after that were true diversity and Gini coefficients computed with the tcR R package. The overlap coefficient, calculated on TCRB nucleotide sequences, was used to measure repertoire sharing. As a proxy for the pre-selection repertoire, out-of-frame TCRB sequences from naive cells were analyzed. Here the immuneACCESS table is served through TCRdb, limited to in-frame sequences with V and J called. Missing clones are a known gap in these copies; in checked studies unresolved V genes cover under half, and the rest lacks a known reason. That table supplies the V and J calls and clone size; D and trimming were determined from the DNA. The sample table shows hundreds of thousands of clones, and over 7.5% are seen once. The ten largest clonotypes hold about 0.037% of the sample.

The CDR3 holds 13 amino acids from the cysteine to the phenylalanine. The sequence is cut down to CDR3 DNA, 39 bases in frame from base 1. From a lookup of the germline V gene, CDR1 and CDR2 are LGHNA and YNFKEQ. Sequencing used naive CD4+ T cells from blood. According to the study, the label for this sample's cell subset or site signals: true naive CD4+ T cells. This TCR derives from a woman aged 18-30 years in good health. Recombination connected TRBV4-2 to TRBJ1-1; a tentative D call is TRBD1 (6 bases match). In nucleotide form, the sequence is TGTGCCAGCAACCAAGGGGGTGGGACAGAAGCTTTCTTT. Translated, this is CASNQGGGTEAFF.